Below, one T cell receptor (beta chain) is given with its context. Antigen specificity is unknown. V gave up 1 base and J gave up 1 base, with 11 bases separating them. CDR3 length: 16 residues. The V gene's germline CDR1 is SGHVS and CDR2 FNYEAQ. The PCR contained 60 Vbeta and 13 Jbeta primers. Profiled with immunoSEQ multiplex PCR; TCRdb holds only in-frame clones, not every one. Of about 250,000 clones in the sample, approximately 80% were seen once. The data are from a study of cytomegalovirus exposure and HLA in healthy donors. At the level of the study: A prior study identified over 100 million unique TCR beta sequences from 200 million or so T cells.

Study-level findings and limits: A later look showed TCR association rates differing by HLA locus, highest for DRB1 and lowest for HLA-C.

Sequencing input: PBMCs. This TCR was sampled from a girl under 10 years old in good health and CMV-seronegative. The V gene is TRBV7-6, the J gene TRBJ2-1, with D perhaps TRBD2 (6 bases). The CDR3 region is CASSLEVGTSYNEQFF. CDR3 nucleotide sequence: TGTGCCAGCAGCTTAGAAGTCGGGACTTCCTACAATGAGCAGTTCTTC.